This entry lists 22 T cell receptor beta chains sequenced from one sample in a study of blood T cell repertoires in COVID-19. Only in-frame clones appear in the TCRdb table, and some are missing; sequencing was by immunoSEQ multiplex PCR. The sample includes around 250,000 clones, less than 90% of them seen just once. The sample consisted of peripheral blood. Receptor source: a man aged 60 to 75 who had recovered from COVID-19.

The chain joins TRBV5-4 to TRBJ2-1; tentative D call: TRBD2 (6 bases). The germline gives CDR1 SGHNT, CDR2 YYREEE (reference sequence). V gave up 6 bases and J gave up 0 bases, with 13 bases separating them. CDR3 length: 15 amino acids. CDR3 residues: CASKGRRGSYNEQFF. In DNA, the CDR3 is TGTGCCAGCAAAGGAAGGCGGGGCTCCTACAATGAGCAGTTCTTC.

CDR3 loop: CARISGGPDTQYF. The CDR3, as DNA: TGTGCCAGAATCTCCGGCGGGCCAGATACGCAGTATTTT. V and J are TRBV5-3 and TRBJ2-3; D perhaps matches TRBD2 (5 bases). TRBV5-3 is an open reading frame whose function is uncertain. The CDR3 consists of 13 residues. V was pared by 6 bases and J by 4 bases, with 12 bases between.

The rearrangement links TRBV6-5 to TRBJ2-7, with TRBD2 matching over 8 bases. The CDR3 sequence is 15 residues long. The J segment lost 3 bases and the V segment lost 6 bases, leaving 10 bases of the junction unmatched. The germline CDR1 and CDR2 sequences are MNHEY and SVGAGI. The chain's CDR3 is CASSPIAGFVYEQYF. The CDR3, as DNA: TGTGCCAGCAGCCCCATAGCGGGATTCGTCTACGAGCAGTACTTC.

This clone was found once. V is TRBV10-3 and J is TRBJ2-1; a weak D match, TRBD2 (7 bases). V dropped 3 bases and J dropped 6 bases, with 12 bases sitting between them. CDR3 size: 14 residues. Germline lookup yields CDR1 ENHRY and CDR2 SYGVKD. For the CDR3, the DNA is TGTGCCATCAGTGATGGGGGGGCCTCCAATGAGCAGTTCTTC. Protein product: CAISDGGASNEQFF.

This chain connects TRBV6-5 to TRBJ1-4; no firm D call. Trimming took off 0 bases at V and 1 base at J, with 6 bases between the two ends. There are 15 residues in the CDR3. In germline, CDR1 is MNHEY, CDR2 SVGAGI. The CDR3 DNA is TGTGCCAGCAGTTACTCGGGGAGAACTAATGAAAAACTGTTTTTT. Its protein product is CASSYSGRTNEKLFF.

This chain links TRBV30 with TRBJ1-5; 10 bases are shared with TRBD1. The CDR3 runs to 15 residues. J lost 5 bases, V lost 2 bases, and 6 bases had no gene match. Germline values: CDR1 GTSNPN, CDR2 SVGIG (reference sequence). CDR3 DNA sequence: TGTGCCTGGAGTACTGGGACAGGGGTGGATCAGCCCCAGCATTTT. This sequence encodes CAWSTGTGVDQPQHF.

This chain links TRBV7-2 with TRBJ1-2; possibly TRBD1 for D (6 bases). CDR3 size: 13 residues. Germline values: CDR1 SGHTA, CDR2 FQGNSA. V gave up 6 bases and J gave up 3 bases, with 11 bases separating them. The DNA for the CDR3 is TGTGCCAGCAGGTCGGGGGGCGACTATGGCTACACCTTC. Its protein product is CASRSGGDYGYTF.

This clone was seen just once. This chain links TRBV5-4 with TRBJ2-1; D is perhaps TRBD2 (5 bases). Germline V gene data show CDR1 as SGHNT and CDR2 as YYREEE (reference sequence). The CDR3 consists of 15 residues. V was trimmed by 4 bases and J by 7 bases, leaving 18 bases between them. The CDR3 DNA reads TGTGCCAGCAGCACACCTGCGGGTTGGGGAAATGAGCAGTTCTTC. This translates into CASSTPAGWGNEQFF.

The chain combines TRBV19 with TRBJ2-7; a possible D gene is TRBD2 (5 bases). Per the germline V gene, CDR1 is LNHDA and CDR2 is SQIVND (reference sequence). V was clipped by 8 bases and J by 2 bases, with 16 bases between them. The CDR3 spans 14 residues. In nucleotides, the CDR3 is TGTGCCAGTTCTGGTCGAGGGAGAACCTACGAGCAGTACTTC. Protein product: CASSGRGRTYEQYF.

The chain employs TRBV30 and TRBJ2-3; possible D gene TRBD2, 5 bases. CDR3 length: 11 amino acids. V was clipped by 2 bases and J by 7 bases, with 7 bases between them. Germline CDR1 and CDR2: GTSNPN and SVGIG (reference sequence). The CDR3 region is CAWSFGNTQYF. CDR3 sequence (DNA): TGTGCCTGGAGTTTCGGGAATACGCAGTATTTT.

This sequence joins TRBV5-6 and TRBJ2-1; D is perhaps TRBD2 (5 bases). CDR3 size: 16 residues. Germline V gene data show CDR1 as SGHDT and CDR2 as YYEEEE. V was pared by 4 bases and J by 5 bases, with 19 bases between. The CDR3 nucleotides are TGTGCCAGCAGCCGTGGACTCCCTCTGGGGAACAATGAGCAGTTCTTC. It codes for CASSRGLPLGNNEQFF. Full variable domain (missing parts from reference TRBV5-6 and TRBJ2-1): DAGVTQSPTHLIKTRGQQVTLRCSPKSGHDTVSWYQQALGQGPQFIFQYYEEEERQRGNFPDRFSGHQFPNYSSELNVNALLLGDSALYLCASSRGLPLGNNEQFFGPGTRLTVL.

The gene calls are TRBV2 and TRBJ1-6, with D perhaps matching TRBD1 (6 bases). Germline V gives CDR1 SNHLY, CDR2 FYNNEI. V lost 7 bases and J 6 bases, leaving 28 bases between the germline ends. The length of the CDR3 is 19 residues. The CDR3 sequence is CASTPRFRRGAGFNSPLHF. The DNA of the CDR3 is TGTGCCAGCACCCCGAGGTTTCGCCGGGGGGCAGGGTTTAATTCACCCCTCCACTTT. Looking up the rest from reference TRBV2 and TRBJ1-6 gives the full variable domain: EPEVTQTPSHQVTQMGQEVILRCVPISNHLYFYWYRQILGQKVEFLVSFYNNEISEKSEIFDDQFSVERPDGSNFTLKIRSTKLEDSAMYFCASTPRFRRGAGFNSPLHFGNGTRLTVT.

The chain carries TRBV7-2 and TRBJ1-1; 8 bases fit TRBD1. Per the germline V gene, CDR1 is SGHTA and CDR2 is FQGNSA. The CDR3 has 15 residues. V dropped 4 bases and J dropped 10; count of bases not matched to a gene: 14. The CDR3 DNA sequence: TGTGCCAGCAGCTGGTCCATAACGGACAGGGAGGGAGCTTTCTTT. It specifies CASSWSITDREGAFF.

The rearrangement joins TRBV7-9 to TRBJ2-1; 9 bases agree with TRBD2. CDR3 length equals 15 residues. Germline CDR1 reads SEHNR; CDR2 reads FQNEAQ (reference sequence). V was pared by 5 bases and J by 7 bases, with 9 bases of the junction left unmatched. CDR3 amino acids: CASSPSGGPGNEQFF. CDR3 nucleotides: TGTGCCAGCAGCCCCAGCGGGGGGCCAGGGAATGAGCAGTTCTTC. Variable domain in full (rest from reference TRBV7-9 and TRBJ2-1): DTGVSQNPRHKITKRGQNVTFRCDPISEHNRLYWYRQTLGQGPEFLTYFQNEAQLEKSRLLSDRFSAERPKGSFSTLEIQRTEQGDSAMYLCASSPSGGPGNEQFFGPGTRLTVL.

This rearrangement joins TRBV4-2 to TRBJ2-7, with a tentative D call TRBD2 (6 bases). Trimming took off 1 base at V and 4 bases at J, with 17 bases between the two ends. The CDR3 extends over 16 amino acids. Germline CDR1 is LGHNA and CDR2 is YNFKEQ. CDR3 sequence (DNA): TGTGCCAGCAGCCAAGTCGCGGGGCCGCCGGTGTACGAGCAGTACTTC. Residues: CASSQVAGPPVYEQYF.

This rearrangement joins TRBV5-1 to TRBJ2-1; D remains unclear. Germline V gene sequence: CDR1 SGHRS, CDR2 YFSETQ. This CDR3 is 11 amino acids long. Between the trimmed V and J ends, which lost 3 bases and 7 bases, there was a span of 5 bases. CDR3 sequence (DNA): TGCGCCAGCAGCTCCAGAAATGAGCAGTTCTTC. This sequence encodes CASSSRNEQFF.

About this clone: At one end, the junction sequence differs from germline, possibly due to a read error. CDR3 amino acids: CASGFAGTSTDTQYF. The CDR3 nucleotides read TGTGCCAGCGGCTTTGCGGGCACTAGCACAGATACGCAGTATTTT. V is TRBV11-1 and J is TRBJ2-3, with D tentatively TRBD2 (5 bases). Germline V gives CDR1 SGHAT, CDR2 FQDESV (reference sequence). This CDR3 has 15 amino acids.

The rearrangement links TRBV10-3 to TRBJ2-2; the D gene is possibly TRBD2 (6 bases). V was shortened by 0 bases and J by 6 bases, with 8 bases between the two germline ends. This CDR3 has 14 amino acids. CDR1 is ENHRY and CDR2 is SYGVKD in the germline V gene. The chain's CDR3 is CAISESTGAGELFF. CDR3 in DNA: TGTGCCATCAGTGAGTCAACGGGGGCCGGGGAGCTGTTTTTT.

The chain links TRBV5-1 to TRBJ2-7; D might be TRBD2 (5 bases). Trimming removed 3 bases at V and 7 bases at J, with 17 bases between. Germline CDR1 and CDR2: SGHRS and YFSETQ. The CDR3 sequence is 14 residues long. The CDR3 DNA reads TGCGCCAGCAGCTCGGGAAACCCTTCGGGGGAGCAGTACTTC. It is translated as CASSSGNPSGEQYF. Together with reference TRBV5-1 and TRBJ2-7, the CDR3 gives the full variable domain: KAGVTQTPRYLIKTRGQQVTLSCSPISGHRSVSWYQQTPGQGLQFLFEYFSETQRNKGNFPGRFSGRQFSNSRSEMNVSTLELGDSALYLCASSSGNPSGEQYFGPGTRLTVT.

V is TRBV5-1 and J is TRBJ2-3, with 12 nucleotides matching TRBD2. CDR1 is SGHRS and CDR2 is YFSETQ in the germline V gene. This CDR3 region has 18 residues. Germline trimming cut 4 bases from V and 2 bases from J; bases unmatched to any gene: 11. CDR3 nucleotide sequence: TGCGCCAGCAGCCTCACCAGGACTAGCGGGGACCACACAGATACGCAGTATTTT. Amino acids: CASSLTRTSGDHTDTQYF.

V gene TRBV5-6 combines with J gene TRBJ2-7; tentative D call: TRBD2 (5 bases). This CDR3 spans 17 amino acids. V was pared by 0 bases and J by 6 bases, with 22 bases between. The germline CDR1 and CDR2 sequences are SGHDT and YYEEEE. The CDR3: CASSLVAARGNEGEQYF. The CDR3 DNA reads as TGTGCCAGCAGCTTGGTGGCAGCCAGAGGGAATGAGGGCGAGCAGTACTTC.

This clone has a single count. The chain uses TRBV7-3 and TRBJ2-3, with D possibly being TRBD2 (5 bases). V was pared by 5 bases and J by 1 base, with 16 bases between. The CDR3 spans 16 residues. CDR1 SGHTA and CDR2 FQGTGA come from the germline V gene. The CDR3 here is CASSTTPGLRTDTQYF. The CDR3 DNA reads as TGTGCCAGCAGCACCACTCCAGGACTTCGCACAGATACGCAGTATTTT.